These T cell receptor beta chains were read from a single sample in a study of T cell responses to AZD1222 COVID-19 vaccine. Here immunoSEQ multiplex PCR was the method, and the copy in TCRdb shows in-frame clones only, minus some. The sample shows some 120,000 clones, 88% of them seen only once. Sample: peripheral blood, taken on day 0 of AZD1222 vaccination. The source of these receptors is an adult in good health. The CDR3 runs from the conserved cysteine through the conserved F or W. The D gene is left open where the match is weak. Rows may omit the clone size; those that give it use once, few, many or a size class.

CDR3nt | CDR3aa | j_gene | abundance | d_gene | v_gene
TGTGCCAGCAGCCAGGCCGGGACTAGCGGCTACGAGCAGTACTTC | CASSQAGTSGYEQYF | TRBJ2-7 | - | TRBD2 | TRBV3-1/TRBV3-2
TGTGCCAGTAGTATAAACCGGCAAGGCTACACCTTC | CASSINRQGYTF | TRBJ1-2 | - | - | TRBV19
TGTGCCAGCAGTTTATTCGGGGGGTCTACCGGGGAGCTGTTTTTT | CASSLFGGSTGELFF | TRBJ2-2 | - | TRBD2 | TRBV27
TGTGCCAGCAGATGGGGCGGGAAGTACCAAGAGACCCAGTACTTC | CASRWGGKYQETQYF | TRBJ2-5 | - | - | TRBV11-2
TGTGCCAGCAGTGGGGGGGGACTGAGCGAGCAGTTCTTC | CASSGGGLSEQFF | TRBJ2-1 | - | TRBD2 | TRBV6-4
TGTGCCAGCAGTTACGGCACGGACAAGGGAAACACCATATATTTT | CASSYGTDKGNTIYF | TRBJ1-3 | - | - | TRBV6-6
TGTGCCAGCAGCCAGAAACAGGGGCCTGAGGGGACCCAGTACTTC | CASSQKQGPEGTQYF | TRBJ2-5 | - | TRBD1 | TRBV3-1/TRBV3-2
TGTGCCAGCAGTTACTCCCCAGCGAACACTGAAGCTTTCTTT | CASSYSPANTEAFF | TRBJ1-1 | - | - | TRBV6-5
TGTGCCAGTAGTATTCAGGGGGCAGGATCAACTGAAGCTTTCTTT | CASSIQGAGSTEAFF | TRBJ1-1 | - | TRBD1 | TRBV19
TGTGCCTGGAGTGGAACAGGGGTCGGTTCACCCCTCCACTTT | CAWSGTGVGSPLHF | TRBJ1-6 | few | TRBD1 | TRBV30
TGTGCCAGCAGCAGTATTAACACCGGGGAGCTGTTTTTT | CASSSINTGELFF | TRBJ2-2 | - | - | TRBV7-9
TGCGCCAGCGCCACTAGAGGGACTAGCGATGGTACGCAGTATTTT | CASATRGTSDGTQYF | TRBJ2-3 | - | TRBD2 | TRBV5-1
TGTGCCAGTAGTATGCTTCAAGAGACCCAGTACTTC | CASSMLQETQYF | TRBJ2-5 | - | - | TRBV19
TGTGCCAGTAGTATCACCGGGACAGGGGGAAACGAGCAGTACTTC | CASSITGTGGNEQYF | TRBJ2-7 | - | TRBD1 | TRBV19
TGTGCCAGCAGCTTAGGGGCTAGCGGGGGCTCCCAAGAGACCCAGTACTTC | CASSLGASGGSQETQYF | TRBJ2-5 | - | TRBD2 | TRBV7-9
TGTGCCAGTAGTAGATTGACAGGGGATGAGCAGTTCTTC | CASSRLTGDEQFF | TRBJ2-1 | once | TRBD1 | TRBV19
TGTGCCAGCTCACCGGGACAGGGGCGAAACAATGAGCAGTTCTTC | CASSPGQGRNNEQFF | TRBJ2-1 | - | TRBD1 | TRBV18
TGTGCCAGCACCCGCTGGACTAGTGACGGCAATGAGCAGTTCTTC | CASTRWTSDGNEQFF | TRBJ2-1 | once | TRBD2 | TRBV5-5
TGTGCCAGCAGCCAGTGGGACAGCAGAACAGATACGCAGTATTTT | CASSQWDSRTDTQYF | TRBJ2-3 | - | TRBD1 | TRBV14
TGTGCCAGCAGCGCATCAGGGCTGTCCCCCTCCTATAATTCACCCCTCCACTTT | CASSASGLSPSYNSPLHF | TRBJ1-6 | - | - | TRBV7-3
TGCGCCAGCAGGCCGGGACTATACACCGGGGAGCTGTTTTTT | CASRPGLYTGELFF | TRBJ2-2 | once | TRBD2 | TRBV10-2
TGTGCCAGCAGTCCAACACCGGGGAACAACAGGGAGCAGTTCTTC | CASSPTPGNNREQFF | TRBJ2-1 | - | - | TRBV27
TGTGCCAGCAGCTCCCGACGGGGAGGGAACACTGAAGCTTTCTTT | CASSSRRGGNTEAFF | TRBJ1-1 | - | - | TRBV14
TGTGCCAGCAGCTCCAGGTTAGCGGGACTAGGATACGAGCAGTACTTC | CASSSRLAGLGYEQYF | TRBJ2-7 | - | TRBD2 | TRBV7-8
TGTGCCAGCAGTCCCACGACGGTACGGTCGGAGCAGTTCTTC | CASSPTTVRSEQFF | TRBJ2-1 | - | - | TRBV6-5
TGTGCCAGCTCACAGACAGTCAGAAGCTCTGGGGCCAACGTCCTGACTTTC | CASSQTVRSSGANVLTF | TRBJ2-6 | - | - | TRBV18
TGCGCCAGCAGCTTACAGGGGCAGGGGAATCAGCCCCAGCATTTT | CASSLQGQGNQPQHF | TRBJ1-5 | - | TRBD1 | TRBV5-1
TGTGCCAGTAGTATTTCTCGGGGGGCCGGGGAGCTGTTTTTT | CASSISRGAGELFF | TRBJ2-2 | - | TRBD2 | TRBV19
TGTGCCAGCAGCTTACCCCTTGGACAGAAAGAGACCCAGTACTTC | CASSLPLGQKETQYF | TRBJ2-5 | - | - | TRBV13
TGCGCCAGCAGCATCGGGACTAGCGAGGATAAGCAGTTCTTC | CASSIGTSEDKQFF | TRBJ2-1 | - | TRBD2 | TRBV5-1
TGCGCCAGCAGCTTAGCCGCCAGGGGTTCCGAGCAGTACTTC | CASSLAARGSEQYF | TRBJ2-7 | - | - | TRBV5-1
TGTGCCAGCAGTGATGGCAGCTCCTACGAGCAGTACTTC | CASSDGSSYEQYF | TRBJ2-7 | - | - | TRBV27
TGTGCCAGCAGCTTAGGGACTACTAATGAGCAGTTCTTC | CASSLGTTNEQFF | TRBJ2-1 | - | - | TRBV7-7
TGTGCCAGCAGCCCGGGACTAGCGGAAGAGACCCAGTACTTC | CASSPGLAEETQYF | TRBJ2-5 | - | TRBD2 | TRBV11-3
TGTGCCAGCAGTGTGGGTATGGGTCGGCAGCCCCAGCATTTT | CASSVGMGRQPQHF | TRBJ1-5 | - | - | TRBV6-4
TGTGCCAGCAGTTACTCGAGACAGGGTTACACTGAAGCTTTCTTT | CASSYSRQGYTEAFF | TRBJ1-1 | - | TRBD1 | TRBV6-2/TRBV6-3